The 19 T cell receptor beta chains presented below share a single source sample, sequenced in a study of cytomegalovirus exposure and HLA in healthy donors. The PCR made use of 60 Vbeta and 13 Jbeta primers. Method: immunoSEQ multiplex PCR; TCRdb's copy keeps in-frame clones and lacks some. The sample lists around 190,000 clones, less than 85% occurring once. Sequenced: PBMCs. Receptors were obtained from a man in his thirties or forties in good health and CMV-seropositive.

In its sample, this clone was seen once. The chain couples TRBV16 to TRBJ2-2; 9 bases fit TRBD1. This CDR3 is built from 16 residues. From germline, CDR1 is KGHSY and CDR2 FQNENV. J lost 6 bases, V lost 0 bases, and 5 bases had no gene match. The CDR3 spells CASSQSLRQGAGELFF. The CDR3, as DNA: TGTGCCAGCAGCCAATCTTTGCGACAGGGGGCCGGGGAGCTGTTTTTT.

This clone was counted a few times. This chain connects TRBV28 to TRBJ2-3; TRBD1 matches at 10 bases. After removal of 4 bases from V and 0 bases from J, the junction contained 1 base not matched to a gene. The CDR3 length is 15 residues. Germline assignment: CDR1 MDHEN and CDR2 SYDVKM. The CDR3 region is CASSSGQGSTDTQYF. The CDR3 coding sequence is TGTGCCAGCAGTTCGGGACAGGGGAGCACAGATACGCAGTATTTT.

The V and J genes are TRBV5-5 and TRBJ2-2; 7 nucleotides line up with TRBD2. The junction had 9 bases not matched to a gene; V was cut back by 3 bases and J by 4 bases. This CDR3 spans 16 amino acids. In germline, CDR1 is SGHKS, CDR2 YYEKEE (reference sequence). CDR3 DNA sequence: TGTGCCAGCAGCTCCACTAGCGATGCAGGCACCGGGGAGCTGTTTTTT. It translates to CASSSTSDAGTGELFF. The full variable domain, rest sourced from reference TRBV5-5 and TRBJ2-2, is DAGVTQSPTHLIKTRGQQVTLRCSPISGHKSVSWYQQVLGQGPQFIFQYYEKEERGRGNFPDRFSARQFPNYSSELNVNALLLGDSALYLCASSSTSDAGTGELFFGEGSRLTVL.

This rearrangement joins TRBV7-2 to TRBJ2-1, with 9 bases aligning to TRBD2. CDR3 length: 15 residues. Germline loops: CDR1 SGHTA, CDR2 FQGNSA. V shed 5 bases, J shed 8 bases, and the junction held 10 bases outside the gene matches. This CDR3 reads CASSQPGTSSHEQFF. The CDR3 nucleotides read TGTGCCAGCAGCCAGCCCGGGACTAGCTCCCATGAGCAGTTCTTC.

V and J are TRBV5-5 and TRBJ2-5, with 8 nucleotides matching TRBD2. V lost 0 bases and J lost 1; bases outside the gene matches: 2. The CDR3 has 15 amino acids. The V gene's germline CDR1 is SGHKS and CDR2 YYEKEE (reference sequence). CDR3 in DNA: TGTGCCAGCAGCTTGGGGCTAGCGGGCCAAGAGACCCAGTACTTC. As protein: CASSLGLAGQETQYF.

Regarding this clone: Germline and junction disagree at one end, which may indicate a read error. CDR3 nucleotide sequence: TGTGCTAGCAGCTTAAGGGCTAGCGGGGGGCAATACAATGAGCAGTTCTTC. It is translated as CASSLRASGGQYNEQFF. V gene TRBV7-7 combines with J gene TRBJ2-1, with TRBD2 matching 11 bases. The CDR3 spans 17 residues. Germline CDR1 is SSHAT and CDR2 is FNYEAQ (reference sequence). Combining the CDR3 with reference TRBV7-7 and TRBJ2-1 gives the whole variable domain GAGVSQSPRYKVTKRGQDVTLRCDPISSHATLYWYQQALGQGPEFLTYFNYEAQPDKSGLPSDRFSAERPEGSISTLTIQRTEQRDSAMYRCASSLRASGGQYNEQFFGPGTRLTVL.

The chain carries TRBV5-1 and TRBJ1-2; D remains ambiguous. The CDR3 has 12 amino acids. V lost 0 bases to trimming and J lost 4 bases, with 4 bases between them. Looked up from germline, CDR1 is SGHRS and CDR2 is YFSETQ. The CDR3 region is CASSLDSYGYTF. The CDR3 coding sequence is TGCGCCAGCAGCTTGGACAGCTATGGCTACACCTTC.

The CDR3 coding sequence is TGTGCCAGCAGCCCCGGGGGAGGGACGGACGAGCAGTACTTC. Translation gives CASSPGGGTDEQYF. The gene calls are TRBV9 and TRBJ2-7, with TRBD2 matching over 7 bases. V was pared by 4 bases and J by 5 bases, with 9 bases of the junction left unmatched. CDR1 and CDR2 from the germline V gene are SGDLS and YYNGEE. The CDR3 is 14 residues long.

This clone was counted a few times. This rearrangement joins TRBV4-1 to TRBJ2-4; 13 bases align to TRBD2. The CDR3 has 15 residues. The junction had 2 bases not matched to a gene; V was cut back by 0 bases and J by 9 bases. The germline gives CDR1 MGHRA, CDR2 YSYEKL. The CDR3 DNA follows: TGCGCCAGCAGCCAAGAAACTAGCGGGAGGGTCATTCAGTACTTC. As protein: CASSQETSGRVIQYF.

V and J are TRBV2 and TRBJ2-2, with 10 bases that match TRBD2. The CDR3 length is 15 residues. CDR1 and CDR2 (germline): SNHLY, FYNNEI. With 7 bases clipped from V and 5 bases from J, the junction kept 7 bases outside the gene matches. The CDR3 spells CASKKREGPTGELFF. The CDR3 bases are TGTGCCAGCAAAAAGCGGGAGGGGCCTACCGGGGAGCTGTTTTTT.

The CDR3 nucleotides are TGTGCCAGCAGCCCTGACCGGGACAGGGGGAGCATTAACTATGGCTACACCTTC. Its protein is CASSPDRDRGSINYGYTF. The J gene is TRBJ1-2, the V gene TRBV7-3, with 11 bases matching TRBD1. CDR3 length: 18 residues. Germline CDR1 reads SGHTA; CDR2 reads FQGTGA. The V gene end was trimmed by 5 bases and the J gene end by 1 base; junction bases not matched to a gene: 12.

V gene TRBV7-3 combines with J gene TRBJ1-1; 7 positions match TRBD1. Trimming at V came to 5 bases and at J to 6 bases, leaving 6 bases not matched to a gene. This CDR3 is 13 amino acids long. Looked up from germline, CDR1 is SGHTA and CDR2 is FQGTGA. DNA of the CDR3: TGTGCCAGCAGCGAGAGACAGGGCTCTGAAGCTTTCTTT. The encoded protein is CASSERQGSEAFF.

This chain links TRBV2 with TRBJ2-2, with 11 bases fitting TRBD1. This CDR3 is built from 15 residues. Germline V gives CDR1 SNHLY, CDR2 FYNNEI. V lost 5 bases and J lost 7; bases outside the gene matches: 6. CDR3 DNA sequence: TGTGCCAGCAGTTGGGGGACAGGGGGAGTCGGGGAGCTGTTTTTT. It encodes CASSWGTGGVGELFF. The entire variable domain, with the rest obtained from reference TRBV2 and TRBJ2-2, is as follows: EPEVTQTPSHQVTQMGQEVILRCVPISNHLYFYWYRQILGQKVEFLVSFYNNEISEKSEIFDDQFSVERPDGSNFTLKIRSTKLEDSAMYFCASSWGTGGVGELFFGEGSRLTVL.

This clone was observed a few times. The V gene is TRBV4-1, the J gene TRBJ2-2, with 12 bases aligning to TRBD1. J gave up 4 bases and V 5 bases, and 5 bases lay outside the gene matches. The CDR3 loop spans 16 amino acids. In germline, CDR1 is MGHRA, CDR2 YSYEKL. The CDR3 bases are TGCGCCAGCAGCATCCCGGGACAGGGGGCCACCGGGGAGCTGTTTTTT. Its protein product is CASSIPGQGATGELFF.

The chain is built from TRBV6-1 and TRBJ2-7; weak D call: TRBD1 (6 bases). V was clipped by 8 bases and J by 3 bases, with 14 bases between them. There are 13 residues in the CDR3. CDR1 and CDR2 (germline): MNHNS, SASEGT. For the CDR3, the DNA is TGTGCCAGCGACCGGTCACAGGGCTACGAGCAGTACTTC. Translating it yields CASDRSQGYEQYF.

The chain has TRBV7-9 and TRBJ2-7; 8 bases are shared with TRBD1. Germline loops: CDR1 SEHNR, CDR2 FQNEAQ (reference sequence). The junction had 6 bases not matched to a gene; V was cut back by 5 bases and J by 3 bases. The CDR3 has 14 residues. CDR3 coding DNA: TGTGCCAGCAGCCCCTGGACAGGGATCTACGAGCAGTACTTC. It specifies CASSPWTGIYEQYF.

The chain uses TRBV7-8 and TRBJ2-7, with 8 bases identical to TRBD2. The CDR3 sequence is 14 residues long. CDR1 SGHVS and CDR2 FQNEAQ come from the germline V gene. The V and J ends lost 5 bases and 5 bases, in that order; junction bases with no gene match: 8. CDR3 nucleotide sequence: TGTGCCAGCAGCCGAGAGCGGGGGAGGAACGAGCAGTACTTC. Translated, it gives CASSRERGRNEQYF.

CDR3 DNA: TGTGCCAGCAGCGCATCTCTAGCGGTACTCTACGAGCAGTACTTC. This gives the protein CASSASLAVLYEQYF. The chain combines TRBV9 with TRBJ2-7; the match to TRBD2 covers 7 bases. V trimming: 3 bases; J trimming: 3 bases; junction bases outside the gene matches: 9. Germline-derived CDR1 and CDR2 are SGDLS and YYNGEE. The CDR3 runs to 15 residues.

This clone was detected only once. The sample contains more than one DNA sequence encoding this CDR3. The chain is built from TRBV5-1 and TRBJ1-2; D may be TRBD1 (6 bases). CDR3 length: 14 amino acids. The V and J ends lost 0 bases and 8 bases respectively, with 14 bases between them. Germline lookup yields CDR1 SGHRS and CDR2 YFSETQ. The chain's CDR3 is CASSLGSGVDGYTF. CDR3 nucleotide sequence: TGCGCCAGCAGCTTGGGGTCAGGGGTTGACGGCTACACCTTC.